The clone carrying this TCR beta chain has at least ten counts. The antigen is not known. The entry originates in a study of T cells in Graves' hyperthyroidism and ophthalmopathy. Findings and caveats of the study: Ophthalmopathy was identified by the model a median around 6 months ahead of onset. Within blood appeared most thyroid clonotypes that had expanded above 0.001.

Patients aged 18 to 65 with hyperthyroidism were newly diagnosed, with duration under 2 months. Uncontrolled infection, other autoimmune disease, pregnancy and lactation each barred patients from inclusion. Amplified regions were TCR beta CDR3 sequences from RNA transcripts. TCR CDR3 underwent first-round RT-PCR with the HTBI primer set. TCRdb itself ran the multiplex PCR reads through MiXCR, one entry per CDR3 protein. Of 380,000 or so distinct CDR3 sequences listed, roughly 13% are singletons. The germline V gene encodes CDR1 ENHRY and CDR2 SYGVKD. V dropped 8 bases and J dropped 8 bases, with 24 bases sitting between them. The CDR3 runs to 15 residues.

The chain is built from TRBV10-3 and TRBJ1-2; D may be TRBD1 (5 bases). Sequenced input: blood. The origin of this receptor is a woman in her twenties or thirties with Graves' hyperthyroidism. The CDR3 loop is CAISAPVGAGDGYTF. DNA of the CDR3: TGTGCCATCTCCGCCCCTGTGGGCGCCGGGGACGGCTACACCTTC.